The clone carrying this TCR beta chain showed up just a few times. This specimen belongs to a study of blood T cell repertoires in COVID-19. Study details: Whether acute or convalescent, the COVID-19 samples came from the United States, Italy and Spain.

The junction had 7 bases not matched to a gene; V was cut back by 4 bases and J by 4 bases. The CDR3 consists of 15 residues. The germline CDR1 and CDR2 sequences are SEHNR and FQNEAQ (reference sequence). Sequencing used immunoSEQ multiplex PCR; TCRdb keeps in-frame clones, though not all of them. The table includes under 150,000 clones, about 85% detected once. Sequencing was performed on peripheral blood. The chain uses TRBV7-9 and TRBJ1-2; 9 nucleotides align to TRBD1. The sequence derives from a man in his forties with active or convalescent COVID-19. CDR3 amino acids: CASSYPGQGSYGYTF. Written as DNA, the CDR3 is TGTGCCAGCAGCTACCCGGGACAGGGAAGCTATGGCTACACCTTC. Drawing the rest from reference TRBV7-9 and TRBJ1-2, the complete variable domain is DTGVSQNPRHKITKRGQNVTFRCDPISEHNRLYWYRQTLGQGPEFLTYFQNEAQLEKSRLLSDRFSAERPKGSFSTLEIQRTEQGDSAMYLCASSYPGQGSYGYTFGSGTRLTVV.